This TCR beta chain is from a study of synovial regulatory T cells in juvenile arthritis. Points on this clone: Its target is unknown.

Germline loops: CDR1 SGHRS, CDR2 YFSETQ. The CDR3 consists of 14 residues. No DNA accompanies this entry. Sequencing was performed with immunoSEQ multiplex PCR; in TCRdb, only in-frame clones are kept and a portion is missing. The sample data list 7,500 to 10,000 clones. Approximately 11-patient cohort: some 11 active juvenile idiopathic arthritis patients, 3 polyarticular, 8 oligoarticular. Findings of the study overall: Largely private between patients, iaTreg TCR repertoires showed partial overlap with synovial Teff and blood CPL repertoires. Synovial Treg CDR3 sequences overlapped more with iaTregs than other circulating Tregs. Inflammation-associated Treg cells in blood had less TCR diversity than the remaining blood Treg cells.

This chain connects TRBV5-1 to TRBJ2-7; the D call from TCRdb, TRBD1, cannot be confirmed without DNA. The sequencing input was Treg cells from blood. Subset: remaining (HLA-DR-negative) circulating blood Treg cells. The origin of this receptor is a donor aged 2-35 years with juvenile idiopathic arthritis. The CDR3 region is CASSPRQGSYEQYF.